This T cell receptor (beta chain) was retrieved from a study of blood T cells in healthy people across ages. General study points: PBMCs went unsorted, and a conclusive naive versus antigen-experienced comparison was therefore prevented.

This clonotype was seen a single time. Antigen unknown. A junction end diverges from the germline sequence, so it may reflect a read error. A sample-barcoded 5' primer and a J-beta primer mix were used in a second PCR of roughly 7 to 11 cycles. TCRdb called the 5' RACE reads again in MiXCR, with one record for every CDR3 protein. This table has about 640,000 distinct CDR3 sequences, 45% to 65% appearing once. In germline, CDR1 is MNHNS, CDR2 SASEGT. This CDR3 contains 14 residues. The receptor's source is a man aged 60 to 75 in good health. Sequencing was performed on blood. This chain connects TRBV6-1 to TRBJ2-5; perhaps TRBD1 as D (6 bases). The CDR3 protein is CTSSQGLGRETQYF. CDR3 nucleotide sequence: TGTACCAGCAGTCAGGGGTTGGGGCGGGAGACCCAGTACTTC.